The clone carrying this T cell receptor (beta chain) was seen only a few times. Antigen specificity is unknown. RNA transcripts gave rise to amplified TCR beta CDR3 regions. TCR CDR3 underwent first-round RT-PCR with the HTBI primer set. From the multiplex PCR reads, TCRdb called clonotypes with MiXCR, one entry per CDR3 protein. The sample shows roughly 740,000 distinct CDR3 sequences, about a sixth of them seen only once. Newly diagnosed hyperthyroidism, duration under 2 months, in patients aged 18 to 65. The record originates from a study of T cells in Graves' hyperthyroidism and ophthalmopathy. Across the study: The blood sample was taken at first diagnosis, before treatment began. Study conclusions and caveats: Also found in blood were most expanded thyroid clonotypes above 0.001.

V was cut by 3 bases and J by 7 bases, with 13 bases left in between. Germline CDR1 is SQVTM and CDR2 is ANQGSEA. The length of the CDR3 is 12 residues. The source of this sequence is a man aged 18 to 29 with Graves' hyperthyroidism. The specimen was blood. The rearrangement joins TRBV29-1 to TRBJ2-7; D may match TRBD1 or TRBD2 (7 bases each). CDR3 DNA: TGCAGCGTTGAGGACAGGCGGGGGGAGCAGTACTTC. Translating gives CSVEDRRGEQYF.